This record concerns one TCR beta chain sequence. As yet, its antigen is unknown. The donors, healthy adults who were HIV-negative, had experienced no recent acute infections or vaccinations. In germline, CDR1 is SGHVS, CDR2 FQNEAQ. Trimming shortened V by 4 bases and J by 2 bases, and 23 bases separated the two germline ends. This CDR3 is 18 amino acids long. The entry originates in a study of shared clonotypes between healthy human individuals. Repertoires were generated with immunoSEQ multiplex PCR, while TCRdb's copy carries only in-frame clones and drops some. In the table there are approximately 1.1 million clones, about 84% of which are singletons. Study-wide points: Non-shared clonotypes were found to have lower generation probabilities than the clonotypes that were shared by all four of the sorted-subset donors. The sole specimen, blood, was sampled, and tissue repertoires likely differ. Memory subsets generally showed lower estimated richness than naive subsets.

The V gene is TRBV7-8, the J gene TRBJ1-1; D uncertain. Sequenced input: memory CD4+ T cells from PBMCs. Subset indicated: CD45RA-negative fraction. The TCR was taken from a man aged 18 to 35 in good health. Some clones in this sample may be carry-over from other donors' samples. The CDR3 spells CASSSSRRSSSVNTEAFF. In DNA form, the CDR3 reads TGTGCCAGCAGCTCCAGCAGGCGATCATCGTCGGTAAACACTGAAGCTTTCTTT.